A single TCR beta chain is shown here with its context. Its antigen is not known. Sequencing used immunoSEQ multiplex PCR; TCRdb keeps in-frame clones, though not all of them. The data hold more than 110,000 clones, with approximately 87% observed a single time. CDR1 and CDR2 from the germline V gene are SGHVS and FNYEAQ. This CDR3 has 14 amino acids. After removal of 4 bases from V and 5 bases from J, the junction contained 8 bases not matched to a gene. The data stem from a study of cytomegalovirus exposure and HLA in healthy donors. The wider study: The approximately 110 validation repertoires, a later analysis reported, used the same platform as the approximately 730 repertoires from the first cohort.

Study findings and constraints: Specificity of a few CMV-associated chains for CMV antigens was verified in vitro. Rare sequences made up most TCRs, while some public TCRs were found in many donors.

This TCR was sampled from a man aged 18 to 30 in good health and CMV-seronegative. Sequences were obtained from PBMCs. The chain couples TRBV7-6 to TRBJ2-7, with 7 bases lining up with TRBD1. CDR3 in DNA: TGTGCCAGCAGCTCGACCGACAGGGACAACGAGCAGTACTTC. The encoded protein is CASSSTDRDNEQYF.